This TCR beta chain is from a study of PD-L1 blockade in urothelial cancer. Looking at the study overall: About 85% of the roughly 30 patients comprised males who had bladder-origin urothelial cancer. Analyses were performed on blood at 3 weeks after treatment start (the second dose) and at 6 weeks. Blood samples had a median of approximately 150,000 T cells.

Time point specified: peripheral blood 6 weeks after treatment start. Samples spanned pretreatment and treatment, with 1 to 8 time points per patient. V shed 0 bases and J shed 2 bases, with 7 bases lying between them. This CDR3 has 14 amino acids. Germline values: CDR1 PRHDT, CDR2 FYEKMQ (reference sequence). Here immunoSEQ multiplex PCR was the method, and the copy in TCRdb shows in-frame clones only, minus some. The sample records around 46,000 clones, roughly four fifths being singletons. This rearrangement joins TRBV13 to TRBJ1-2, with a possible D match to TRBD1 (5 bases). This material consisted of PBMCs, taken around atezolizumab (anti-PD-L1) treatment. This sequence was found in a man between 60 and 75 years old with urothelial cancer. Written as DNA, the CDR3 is TGTGCCAGCAGCTTAGGGCGGGGGAACTATGGCTACACCTTC. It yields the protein CASSLGRGNYGYTF.